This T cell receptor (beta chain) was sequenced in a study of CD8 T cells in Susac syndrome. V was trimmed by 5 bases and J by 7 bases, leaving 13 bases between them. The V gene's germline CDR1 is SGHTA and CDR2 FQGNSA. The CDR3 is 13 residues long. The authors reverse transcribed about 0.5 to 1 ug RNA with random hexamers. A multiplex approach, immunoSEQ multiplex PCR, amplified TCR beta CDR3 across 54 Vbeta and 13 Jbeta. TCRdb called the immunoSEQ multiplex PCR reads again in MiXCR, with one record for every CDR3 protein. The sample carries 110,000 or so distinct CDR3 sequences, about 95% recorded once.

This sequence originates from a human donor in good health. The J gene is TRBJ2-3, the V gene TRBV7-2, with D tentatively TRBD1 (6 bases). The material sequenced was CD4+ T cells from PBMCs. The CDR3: CASSERDTHTQYF. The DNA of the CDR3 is TGTGCCAGCAGCGAAAGGGACACGCATACGCAGTATTTT.